This TCR beta chain was found in a study of somatic mutations in cytotoxic T cells in rheumatoid arthritis. Study details: At nearly 100% purity, some V beta antibody-stained T-cell populations were flow-sorted, and these included V beta1+ cells that were sequenced for TCRB.

Details on this clone: Its antigen is unknown.

The V and J ends lost 3 bases and 0 bases respectively, with 11 bases between them. This CDR3 is 15 amino acids long. Germline V lookup: CDR1 SNHLY, CDR2 FYNNEI. Overall study findings and caveats: Exceedance of 20% of CD8+ cells by the largest CD8+ clone occurred in about an eighth of the roughly 60 patients. Rheumatoid arthritis patients, but not healthy controls, exhibited increasing CD8+ clonality with age. Rheumatoid arthritis patients showed slight TRBV07 underrepresentation, and this was not adjusted for multiple comparisons.

The assay was immunoSEQ multiplex PCR, and TCRdb's table has in-frame clones only and misses some. The table shows some 20,000 clones, with 75% to 90% occurring only once. The rearrangement uses TRBV2 and TRBJ1-2; no definite D call. The clonotype comes from an adult with rheumatoid arthritis. The sample was CD8+ T cells sorted from blood. The CDR3 DNA follows: TGTGCCAGCAGTGAGGCCCAGACTACTAACTATGGCTACACCTTC. Translating gives CASSEAQTTNYGYTF. Filled out from reference TRBV2 and TRBJ1-2, the complete variable domain reads EPEVTQTPSHQVTQMGQEVILRCVPISNHLYFYWYRQILGQKVEFLVSFYNNEISEKSEIFDDQFSVERPDGSNFTLKIRSTKLEDSAMYFCASSEAQTTNYGYTFGSGTRLTVV.